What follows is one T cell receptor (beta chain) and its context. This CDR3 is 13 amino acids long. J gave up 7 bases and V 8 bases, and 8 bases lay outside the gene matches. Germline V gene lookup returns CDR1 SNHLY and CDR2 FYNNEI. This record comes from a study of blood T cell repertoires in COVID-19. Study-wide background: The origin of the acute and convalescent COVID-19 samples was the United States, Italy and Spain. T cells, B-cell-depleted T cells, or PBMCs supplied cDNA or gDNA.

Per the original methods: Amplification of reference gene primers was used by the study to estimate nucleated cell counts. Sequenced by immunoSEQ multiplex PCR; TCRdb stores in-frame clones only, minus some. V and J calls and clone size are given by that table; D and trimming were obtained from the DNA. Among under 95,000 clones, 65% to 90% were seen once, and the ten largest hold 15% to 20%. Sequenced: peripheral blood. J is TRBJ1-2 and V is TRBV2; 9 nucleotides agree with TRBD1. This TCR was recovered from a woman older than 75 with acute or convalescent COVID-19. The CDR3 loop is CASLNRDRVGYTF. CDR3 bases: TGTGCCAGCTTGAACCGGGACAGGGTTGGCTACACCTTC.